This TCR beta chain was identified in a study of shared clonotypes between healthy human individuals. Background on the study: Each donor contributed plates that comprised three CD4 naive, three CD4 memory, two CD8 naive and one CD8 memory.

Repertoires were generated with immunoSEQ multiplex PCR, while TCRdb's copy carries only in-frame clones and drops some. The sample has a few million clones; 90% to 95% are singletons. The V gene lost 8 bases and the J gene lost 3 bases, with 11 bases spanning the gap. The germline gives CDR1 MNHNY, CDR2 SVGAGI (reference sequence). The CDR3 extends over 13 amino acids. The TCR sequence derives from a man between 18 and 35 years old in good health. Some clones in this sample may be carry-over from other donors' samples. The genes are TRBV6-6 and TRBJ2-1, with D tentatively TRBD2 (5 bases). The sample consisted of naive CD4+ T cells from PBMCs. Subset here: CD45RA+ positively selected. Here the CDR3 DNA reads TGTGCCAGCCCCCGGGAAGGCTACAATGAGCAGTTCTTC. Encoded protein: CASPREGYNEQFF.